Listed below are T cell receptor beta chains from one sample, sequenced in a study of cytomegalovirus exposure and HLA in healthy donors. Libraries were prepared by immunoSEQ multiplex PCR; TCRdb keeps only in-frame clonotypes and omits some of them. The repertoire consists of approximately 150,000 clones, with around 80% occurring once and the leading ten covering approximately 10%. Sequenced input: PBMCs. Receptor source: a man between 18 and 35 years old in good health and CMV-seropositive. Both conserved end residues are part of each CDR3. A D gene is named only where the DNA matches it firmly. Not every row has a clone size; where given, it reads once, few, many or a size class.

d_call,j_call,v_call,clone_size,cdr3_nt,cdr3_aa
NA,TRBJ1-4,TRBV15,NA,TGTGCCACCAGAGGACAGAATGAAAAACTGTTTTTT,CATRGQNEKLFF
NA,TRBJ1-3,TRBV28,few,TGTGCCAGCAGTACAGGGTTTGCTGGAAACACCATATATTTT,CASSTGFAGNTIYF
NA,TRBJ2-1,TRBV11-2,NA,TGTGCCAGCAGCTTAGATTTGAGCTATGAGCAGTTCTTC,CASSLDLSYEQFF
NA,TRBJ2-3,TRBV27,NA,TGTGCCAGCAGGTGGGACAGGACGGGGGGTACGCAGTATTTT,CASRWDRTGGTQYF
TRBD1,TRBJ1-1,TRBV7-9,NA,TGTTCCAGCAGCTTAGGAGGAAGGGGGCGTTCAATGAACACTGAAGCTTTCTTT,CSSSLGGRGRSMNTEAFF
TRBD2,TRBJ2-1,TRBV5-8,NA,TGTGCCAGCAGCCTACAGACTAGCGGGAGAGGTAATGAGCAGTTCTTC,CASSLQTSGRGNEQFF
NA,TRBJ1-1,TRBV13,NA,TGTGCCAGCAGCTACCCTTCAGCGGGTGCCACTGAAGCTTTCTTT,CASSYPSAGATEAFF
TRBD2,TRBJ2-1,TRBV28,few,TGTGCCAGCAAACCCGGGACTAGCGGGAGCAATGAGCAGTTCTTC,CASKPGTSGSNEQFF
NA,TRBJ2-3,TRBV27,NA,TGTGCCAGCAGTTTGAGGCAGAGCACAGATACGCAGTATTTT,CASSLRQSTDTQYF
TRBD1,TRBJ2-7,TRBV9,NA,TGTGCCAGCAGCGTGGGGGGGACAGGGTCCTACGAGCAGTACTTC,CASSVGGTGSYEQYF
TRBD2,TRBJ2-7,TRBV7-6,few,TGTGCCAGCAGCTTAGCAGGCGGGAGACTATACGAGCAGTACTTC,CASSLAGGRLYEQYF
NA,TRBJ2-5,TRBV21-1,NA,TGTGCCAGCAGCAAACGGGACAGACAAGAGACCCAGTACTTC,CASSKRDRQETQYF
NA,TRBJ1-2,TRBV30,few,TGTGCCTGGAGTGTCGCCCCGGGAATCGGCTACACCTTC,CAWSVAPGIGYTF
NA,TRBJ1-6,TRBV19,NA,TGTGCCAGTAGTATATTTACCCTCACTTGTCGTTCCGGGAATGACTATAATTCACCCCTCCACTTT,CASSIFTLTCRSGNDYNSPLHF
NA,TRBJ2-7,TRBV7-9,NA,TGTGCCAGCAGCTCGATTGCCTATAGCGCTCCCAGTAGCGAGCAGTACTTC,CASSSIAYSAPSSEQYF
NA,TRBJ2-1,TRBV29-1,NA,TGCAGCGTTGTGATCGGTGACAGCCTATACAATGAGCAGTTCTTC,CSVVIGDSLYNEQFF
TRBD2,TRBJ2-1,TRBV5-4,NA,TGTGCCAGCAGCTCGACTAGCGGGTCCTACAATGAGCAGTTCTTC,CASSSTSGSYNEQFF
TRBD2,TRBJ2-1,TRBV18,NA,TGTGCCAGCTCACCCCCGAATGGGGCTAGCGGGAGGAATGAGCAGTTCTTC,CASSPPNGASGRNEQFF
NA,TRBJ1-3,TRBV10-2,NA,TGCGCCAGCAGTGAAATCGAGGGGGTCGGGTACACCATATATTTT,CASSEIEGVGYTIYF
NA,TRBJ2-7,TRBV6-5,NA,TGTGCCAGCAGTTCCCGGGACTTGGGGCTCTCCTACGAGCAGTACTTC,CASSSRDLGLSYEQYF
TRBD2,TRBJ2-7,TRBV4-2,NA,TGTGCCAGCAGCCAAGGACTAGCGGATCCCTACGAGCAGTACTTC,CASSQGLADPYEQYF
NA,TRBJ2-1,TRBV27,NA,TGTGCCAGCACTCCAGGGTACAGGTTAAATGAGCAGTTCTTC,CASTPGYRLNEQFF
TRBD1,TRBJ1-1,TRBV18,NA,TGTGCCAGCTCACCGAACAATGGACAGGACACTGAAGCTTTCTTT,CASSPNNGQDTEAFF
TRBD1,TRBJ2-5,TRBV9,NA,TGTGCCAGCAGCCTCGGGACAGGGGGCCAGGGGGGGTTTTCGGAGACCCAGTACTTC,CASSLGTGGQGGFSETQYF
TRBD2,TRBJ2-3,TRBV2,NA,TGTGCCAGCAGTGCCGAGCGGGGGGCTCAAGATACGCAGTATTTT,CASSAERGAQDTQYF
NA,TRBJ2-1,TRBV5-4,NA,TGTCCCAGCAGCTTGGGACGGAGCTCCTACAATGAGCAGTTCTTC,CPSSLGRSSYNEQFF
TRBD1,TRBJ2-5,TRBV10-3,NA,TGTGCCATCAGTGGTACCGGGACAGGGGTGGAAGAGACCCAGTACTTC,CAISGTGTGVEETQYF
NA,TRBJ1-5,TRBV28,NA,TGTGCCAGTCGGGTTTATAGCAATCAGCCCCAGCATTTT,CASRVYSNQPQHF
TRBD2,TRBJ2-5,TRBV30,NA,TGTGCCTGGAACGGGGTAGCGGGTGCACCAGAGACCCAGTACTTC,CAWNGVAGAPETQYF
NA,TRBJ2-5,TRBV18,NA,TGTGCCAGCTCCCTGGGCCGACAAGAGACCCAGTACTTC,CASSLGRQETQYF
TRBD1,TRBJ1-4,TRBV5-1,NA,TGCGCCAGCAGCTACACACCCCAGGGGGGATCTAATGAAAAACTGTTTTTT,CASSYTPQGGSNEKLFF
NA,TRBJ2-3,TRBV7-8,NA,TGTGCCAGCAGGCTGGGGCAGGATACGCAGTATTTT,CASRLGQDTQYF
TRBD2,TRBJ2-7,TRBV29-1,NA,TGCAGCGTAGGGACTAGCGGGAAAGAGCAGTACTTC,CSVGTSGKEQYF
TRBD2,TRBJ2-7,TRBV5-1,NA,TGCGCCAGCAGCTTATCTACCGGGACTAGCTTCTACGAGCAGTACTTC,CASSLSTGTSFYEQYF
TRBD1,TRBJ1-4,TRBV28,NA,TGTGCCAGCAGTTTATCGGCAGGGGGTTGGAATGAAAAACTGTTTTTT,CASSLSAGGWNEKLFF
TRBD2,TRBJ2-1,TRBV6-1,NA,TGTGCCAGCAGTCCCAGCGGGGATCCGCGGAATGAGCAGTTCTTC,CASSPSGDPRNEQFF
TRBD2,TRBJ2-7,TRBV7-2,NA,TGTGCCAGCAGCCCGACCTTAGCGGGAACCGGGTACGAGCAGTACTTC,CASSPTLAGTGYEQYF
TRBD2,TRBJ2-3,TRBV25-1,NA,TGTGCCAGCAGTGGCCGGACTAGCGGGAGAGCAGATACGCAGTATTTT,CASSGRTSGRADTQYF
TRBD2,TRBJ2-3,TRBV29-1,NA,TGCAGCGTTGAAGATATAGCGGGAGCGGGGACAGATACGCAGTATTTT,CSVEDIAGAGTDTQYF
TRBD2,TRBJ2-5,TRBV28,NA,TGTGCCAGCAGTTTCCGAAGACTAGCGGGACTGGAGACCCAGTACTTC,CASSFRRLAGLETQYF
NA,TRBJ2-7,TRBV4-1,NA,TGCGCCAGCAGCCCTTTAGTCTCAGAGGCCGAGCAGTACTTC,CASSPLVSEAEQYF
NA,TRBJ2-2,TRBV5-1,few,TGCGCCACCCAGGGACATACAAACACCGGGGAGCTGTTTTTT,CATQGHTNTGELFF
TRBD1,TRBJ2-3,TRBV30,NA,TGTGCCTGGACGCAGGGGGCCTTGCCATTCACAGATACGCAGTATTTT,CAWTQGALPFTDTQYF
TRBD2,TRBJ2-7,TRBV5-1,NA,TGCGCCAGCAGCTGGGGTGGGACTAGGTTCTACGAGCAGTACTTC,CASSWGGTRFYEQYF
NA,TRBJ2-3,TRBV5-1,NA,TGCGCCAGCAGCTTGTTGACTGACACAGATACGCAGTATTTT,CASSLLTDTDTQYF
NA,TRBJ1-3,TRBV21-1,NA,TGTGCCAGCAGCACCACAGGGGTCTACTCTGGAAACACCATATATTTT,CASSTTGVYSGNTIYF
TRBD1,TRBJ2-7,TRBV28,NA,TGTGCCAGCAGTACCTCCGGTTCCTGGGACAGGTACGCTTGGCAGTACTTC,CASSTSGSWDRYAWQYF
NA,TRBJ2-7,TRBV2,once,TGTGCCAGCAGGACAGGCCCTTTTGGGATCGAGCAGTACTTC,CASRTGPFGIEQYF
NA,TRBJ2-7,TRBV7-3,NA,TGTGCCAGCAGCCCGAGTTTCAACTCCTACGAGCAGTACTTC,CASSPSFNSYEQYF
TRBD2,TRBJ2-7,TRBV19,few,TGTGCCAGTAGTCCCGGGACTAGCTCCTACGAGCAGTACTTC,CASSPGTSSYEQYF